A single sample is the source of the 29 T cell receptor beta chains below, sequenced in a study of cytomegalovirus exposure and HLA in healthy donors. PCR amplification relied on 60 Vbeta primers (plus 13 Jbeta primers). Only in-frame clones appear in the TCRdb table, and some are missing; sequencing was by immunoSEQ multiplex PCR. The sample records 50,000 to 65,000 clones, over 60% being singletons. Sequenced: PBMCs. Source of these receptors: a man over 45 in good health and CMV-seropositive.

CDR3 region: CASSFSGQYYGYTF. The CDR3 bases are TGTGCCAGCAGTTTCTCGGGACAGTACTATGGCTACACCTTC. The V gene is TRBV27, the J gene TRBJ1-2; 7 nucleotides align to TRBD1. This CDR3 has 14 residues. Germline CDR1 and CDR2: MNHEY and SMNVEV (reference sequence). V lost 3 bases to trimming and J lost 3 bases; unmatched junction nucleotides: 4.

This clone was counted between two and nine times. The chain joins TRBV4-3 to TRBJ2-1, with D possibly being TRBD1 (6 bases). The V gene lost 1 base and the J gene lost 3 bases, with 10 bases spanning the gap. The CDR3 loop spans 15 amino acids. The germline gives CDR1 LGHNA, CDR2 YSLEER. The CDR3 DNA reads TGCGCCAGCAGCCAAGGAGAACAGGGCTACAATGAGCAGTTCTTC. This sequence encodes CASSQGEQGYNEQFF.

V and J are TRBV7-8 and TRBJ2-7; 8 bases agree with TRBD1. CDR3 length: 13 residues. CDR1 is SGHVS and CDR2 is FQNEAQ in the germline V gene. V lost 7 bases, J lost 3 bases, and 5 bases stayed unmatched. The CDR3 loop reads CASIPGTGYEQYF. Here the CDR3 DNA reads TGTGCCAGCATCCCAGGGACAGGCTACGAGCAGTACTTC.

V is TRBV2 and J is TRBJ1-1; 9 bases are shared with TRBD1. CDR3 length: 15 residues. V was clipped by 7 bases and J by 6 bases; unmatched bases: 12. In germline, CDR1 is SNHLY, CDR2 FYNNEI. The CDR3 protein is CASIKVGTGFSEAFF. The CDR3 DNA reads TGTGCCAGCATAAAAGTCGGGACAGGGTTTTCTGAAGCTTTCTTT.

Here the CDR3 reads CASSLVRGATNEKLFF. In DNA, the CDR3 is TGTGCCAGCAGCTTAGTACGGGGTGCAACTAATGAAAAACTGTTTTTT. The genes are TRBV13 and TRBJ1-4; D gene ambiguous. Germline assignment: CDR1 PRHDT and CDR2 FYEKMQ (reference sequence). The CDR3 is 16 residues long. Trimming removed 1 base at V and 0 bases at J, with 9 bases between.

This rearrangement joins TRBV7-8 to TRBJ2-7, with 9 bases matching TRBD1. V trimming: 7 bases; J trimming: 6 bases; junction bases outside the gene matches: 7. From germline, CDR1 is SGHVS and CDR2 FQNEAQ. This CDR3 contains 13 residues. The CDR3 DNA reads TGTGCCAGCAAGTTTTCGACAGGGGGCGAGCAGTACTTC. Its protein product is CASKFSTGGEQYF.

This clone appeared a few times. This chain joins TRBV28 and TRBJ1-4; 9 bases align to TRBD1. CDR1 is MDHEN and CDR2 is SYDVKM in the germline V gene. The CDR3 contains 15 residues. V dropped 3 bases and J dropped 7; count of bases not matched to a gene: 6. In DNA, the CDR3 is TGTGCCAGCAGTTTCTGGGGACAGGGTAGTGAAAAACTGTTTTTT. It yields the protein CASSFWGQGSEKLFF.

A few counts support this clone. The V gene is TRBV6-1, the J gene TRBJ2-1; a weak D match, TRBD1 (6 bases). Germline CDR1 reads MNHNS; CDR2 reads SASEGT. V dropped 2 bases and J dropped 8 bases, with 13 bases sitting between them. The CDR3 loop spans 14 amino acids. CDR3 sequence reads: CASSERQGKDEQFF. As DNA, the CDR3 is TGTGCCAGCAGTGAACGGCAGGGGAAGGATGAGCAGTTCTTC.

This rearrangement joins TRBV15 to TRBJ2-1, with TRBD2 matching 10 bases. Trimming cost V 1 base and J 8 bases; bases outside gene matches: 17. CDR1 and CDR2 from the germline V gene are LNHNV and YYDKDF (reference sequence). The CDR3 loop spans 19 amino acids. DNA for the CDR3: TGTGCCACCAGCAGAGGAAGGGCGCTAGCGGGGGCCGCCTTGGATGAGCAGTTCTTC. Protein: CATSRGRALAGAALDEQFF.

J is TRBJ1-2 and V is TRBV6-5, with unresolved D. V lost 0 bases, J lost 6 bases, and 11 bases lay in between. The CDR3 contains 14 residues. Germline CDR1 is MNHEY and CDR2 is SVGAGI. CDR3 loop: CASSYSSGVDGYTF. CDR3 bases: TGTGCCAGCAGTTACTCGAGCGGGGTAGATGGCTACACCTTC.

This chain's CDR3 is CASSLLGGGPYYEQYF. The DNA for the CDR3 is TGTGCCAGCAGTTTGCTTGGGGGAGGCCCCTACTACGAGCAGTACTTC. The rearrangement uses TRBV27 and TRBJ2-5; weak D call: TRBD2 (6 bases). The J call is in doubt because the DNA end fits TRBJ2-7 better. The germline V gene has CDR1 MNHEY and CDR2 SMNVEV (reference sequence). The CDR3 is made up of 16 amino acids.

The chain recombines TRBV23-1 with TRBJ1-5; perhaps TRBD1 as D (5 bases). TRBV23-1 carries the ORF label, with uncertain function. Trimming stripped 0 bases from V and 0 bases from J, with 12 bases between. This CDR3 spans 17 amino acids. CDR3 nucleotides: TGCGCCAGCAGTCAATCGGAAAGGGACTATAGCAATCAGCCCCAGCATTTT. Translating gives CASSQSERDYSNQPQHF.

The chain is built from TRBV28 and TRBJ1-1; TRBD1 matches 8 bases. Germline CDR1 MDHEN, CDR2 SYDVKM. The CDR3 length is 16 residues. The junction had 18 bases not matched to a gene; V was cut back by 4 bases and J by 11 bases. The CDR3 DNA is TGTGCCAGCAGTTCAGACTCCCGGGACAGGAAGCAGCGGGCTTTCTTT. This sequence encodes CASSSDSRDRKQRAFF.

This chain joins TRBV10-1 and TRBJ1-2; possibly TRBD1 for D (5 bases). The ends were cut back, 9 bases at V and 3 bases at J, with 17 bases in the middle. Germline V gene sequence: CDR1 WNHNN, CDR2 SYGVQD (reference sequence). The CDR3 runs 14 residues. CDR3 nucleotide sequence: TGCGCCAGATGGGGGGACGCCACATACTATGGCTACACCTTC. The encoded protein is CARWGDATYYGYTF.

Here the CDR3 DNA reads TGTGCCAGCAGCCAAGAAATAGTCCCCGTCGGGCTAGCGACCCCCTACAATGAGCAGTTCTTC. Encoded protein: CASSQEIVPVGLATPYNEQFF. V is TRBV14 and J is TRBJ2-1; D may be TRBD2 (6 bases). V lost 0 bases and J lost 2, with 26 bases in between. The germline V gene has CDR1 SGHDN and CDR2 FVKESK. This CDR3 comprises 21 residues. Drawing the rest from reference TRBV14 and TRBJ2-1, the complete variable domain is EAGVTQFPSHSVIEKGQTVTLRCDPISGHDNLYWYRRVMGKEIKFLLHFVKESKQDESGMPNNRFLAERTGGTYSTLKVQPAELEDSGVYFCASSQEIVPVGLATPYNEQFFGPGTRLTVL.

This rearrangement joins TRBV19 to TRBJ2-3; a possible D gene is TRBD2 (6 bases). The CDR3 has 14 amino acids. V dropped 3 bases and J dropped 4 bases, with 11 bases sitting between them. Looked up from germline, CDR1 is LNHDA and CDR2 is SQIVND (reference sequence). The CDR3 DNA reads as TGTGCCAGTAGTATCGTGGGAGGTTCAGATACGCAGTATTTT. This gives the protein CASSIVGGSDTQYF.

The chain couples TRBV30 to TRBJ2-1; tentative D call: TRBD2 (6 bases). V was trimmed by 0 bases and J by 2 bases, leaving 14 bases between them. Germline CDR1 is GTSNPN and CDR2 is SVGIG (reference sequence). This CDR3 has 16 residues. The CDR3 protein is CAWSVPREFTYNEQFF. DNA for the CDR3: TGTGCCTGGAGTGTCCCTCGGGAGTTCACCTACAATGAGCAGTTCTTC.

This clone showed up just once. The chain employs TRBV7-3 and TRBJ2-5, with 8 bases lining up with TRBD2. The CDR3 is 15 residues long. Germline V lookup: CDR1 SGHTA, CDR2 FQGTGA. The junction had 7 bases not matched to a gene; V was cut back by 5 bases and J by 2 bases. The CDR3 sequence is CASSEGTRGQETQYF. The CDR3 nucleotides read TGTGCCAGCAGCGAAGGGACTAGGGGACAAGAGACCCAGTACTTC.

This clone was counted a few times. The sample contains more than one DNA sequence encoding this CDR3. The rearrangement joins TRBV7-2 to TRBJ2-7; D call uncertain. CDR1 SGHTA and CDR2 FQGNSA come from the germline V gene. The CDR3 is made up of 12 amino acids. V lost 1 base, J lost 2 bases, and 3 bases lay in between. The CDR3 coding sequence is TGTGCCAGCAGCTTAGTCACCTACGAGCAGTACTTC. It codes for CASSLVTYEQYF.

The V call is TRBV7-2, the J call TRBJ2-2, with 7 bases lining up with TRBD1. The germline CDR1 and CDR2 sequences are SGHTA and FQGNSA. This CDR3 comprises 14 residues. V dropped 4 bases and J dropped 6; count of bases not matched to a gene: 5. The CDR3 DNA reads TGTGCCAGCAGCTCGCTACAGGGGCCCGGGGAGCTGTTTTTT. The encoded protein is CASSSLQGPGELFF.

The gene calls are TRBV7-8 and TRBJ2-1; a weak D match, TRBD2 (6 bases). This CDR3 spans 14 amino acids. Trimming took 4 bases from V and 4 from J, leaving 11 bases between them. Germline-derived CDR1 and CDR2 are SGHVS and FQNEAQ. The CDR3: CASSYVAAYNEQFF. In DNA, the CDR3 is TGTGCCAGCAGCTATGTAGCGGCTTACAATGAGCAGTTCTTC.

J is TRBJ1-2 and V is TRBV5-4; D uncertain. CDR3 length: 15 residues. Germline V gives CDR1 SGHNT, CDR2 YYREEE (reference sequence). The ends were cut back, 6 bases at V and 2 bases at J, with 17 bases in the middle. Here the CDR3 reads CASTFQRAMNYGYTF. The DNA for the CDR3 is TGTGCCAGCACCTTTCAGAGGGCGATGAACTATGGCTACACCTTC.

The J gene is TRBJ1-1, the V gene TRBV7-2; weak D call: TRBD1 (6 bases). Trimming removed 4 bases from V and 2 bases from J, with 11 bases in between. Germline V lookup: CDR1 SGHTA, CDR2 FQGNSA. The CDR3 is made up of 14 amino acids. CDR3 nucleotide sequence: TGTGCCAGCAGCTCCTACAGGGATAACACTGAAGCTTTCTTT. Translation gives CASSSYRDNTEAFF. Supplemented by reference TRBV7-2 and TRBJ1-1, the full variable domain reads GAGVSQSPSNKVTEKGKDVELRCDPISGHTALYWYRQSLGQGLEFLIYFQGNSAPDKSGLPSDRFSAERTGGSVSTLTIQRTQQEDSAVYLCASSSYRDNTEAFFGQGTRLTVV.

CDR3 residues: CASSPRGEGDYTF. The CDR3 region has the DNA TGTGCCAGCAGTCCCCGGGGGGAGGGGGACTACACCTTC. This rearrangement joins TRBV6-5 to TRBJ1-2; D is perhaps TRBD1 (6 bases). From germline, CDR1 is MNHEY and CDR2 SVGAGI. Trimming removed 5 bases from V and 10 bases from J, with 17 bases in between. The CDR3 contains 13 residues.

In this sample, this clone turned up a few times. The genes are TRBV7-2 and TRBJ2-3, with D perhaps TRBD2 (6 bases). V was shortened by 2 bases and J by 7 bases, with 22 bases between the two germline ends. Germline values: CDR1 SGHTA, CDR2 FQGNSA. The CDR3 contains 17 residues. Here the CDR3 DNA reads TGTGCCAGCAGCTTAACGCCCGGGACTCCGTTCGGGAATACGCAGTATTTT. It encodes CASSLTPGTPFGNTQYF.

This chain links TRBV15 with TRBJ2-7; 13 bases are shared with TRBD2. The V gene's germline CDR1 is LNHNV and CDR2 YYDKDF (reference sequence). Trimming at V came to 1 base and at J to 5 bases, leaving 5 bases not matched to a gene. The CDR3 consists of 16 residues. The CDR3 nucleotides read TGTGCCACCAGCAGAGCATGGACTAGCGGGAGCGACGAGCAGTACTTC. Amino acids: CATSRAWTSGSDEQYF. The variable domain in full, completed from reference TRBV15 and TRBJ2-7, reads DAMVIQNPRYQVTQFGKPVTLSCSQTLNHNVMYWYQQKSSQAPKLLFHYYDKDFNNEADTPDNFQSRRPNTSFCFLDIRSPGLGDTAMYLCATSRAWTSGSDEQYFGPGTRLTVT.

The gene calls are TRBV29-1 and TRBJ1-1, with D tentatively TRBD1 (6 bases). Germline CDR1 is SQVTM and CDR2 is ANQGSEA. This CDR3 contains 12 residues. With 8 bases removed from V and 6 bases from J, the gap between germline ends came to 16 bases. CDR3 sequence reads: CSSRGGRSEAFF. The CDR3 bases are TGCAGCTCGAGGGGGGGGAGGTCTGAAGCTTTCTTT.

The chain combines TRBV6-6 with TRBJ1-1; no reliable D call. Between the trimmed V and J ends, which lost 6 bases and 2 bases, there was a span of 7 bases. CDR3 length: 12 amino acids. CDR1 is MNHNY and CDR2 is SVGAGI in the germline V gene (reference sequence). CDR3: CASSSVNTEAFF. CDR3 DNA: TGTGCCAGCAGCTCAGTTAACACTGAAGCTTTCTTT.

V is TRBV5-4 and J is TRBJ2-1; 9 nucleotides line up with TRBD2. V lost 5 bases, J lost 2 bases, and 14 bases stayed unmatched. This CDR3 contains 18 residues. From germline, CDR1 is SGHNT and CDR2 YYREEE (reference sequence). The CDR3 here is CASRQGSSREGTYNEQFF. CDR3 sequence (DNA): TGTGCCAGCAGACAGGGTAGCTCGCGGGAGGGAACCTACAATGAGCAGTTCTTC.